This TCR beta chain comes out of a study of cytomegalovirus exposure and HLA in healthy donors. The PCR was carried out with 60 Vbeta primers and 13 Jbeta primers. Produced via immunoSEQ multiplex PCR; TCRdb's table is partial and in-frame only. There are 140,000 or so clones in the sample; about a tenth occur only once, and 1.5% to 2% lies in the top ten. Trimming removed 1 base from V and 8 bases from J, with 11 bases in between. This CDR3 has 13 amino acids. The germline CDR1 and CDR2 sequences are LNHDA and SQIVND (reference sequence). This clone came up a few times. This sequence was found in a male donor in good health and CMV-seronegative. Sequences were obtained from PBMCs. The chain carries TRBV19 and TRBJ1-2; D gene ambiguous. The CDR3 region has the DNA TGTGCCAGTAGTATAGGGGAGGAGTACGGCTACACCTTC. This gives the protein CASSIGEEYGYTF. Together with reference TRBV19 and TRBJ1-2, the CDR3 gives the full variable domain: DGGITQSPKYLFRKEGQNVTLSCEQNLNHDAMYWYRQDPGQGLRLIYYSQIVNDFQKGDIAEGYSVSREKKESFPLTVTSAQKNPTAFYLCASSIGEEYGYTFGSGTRLTVV.